This T cell receptor beta chain was profiled in a study of cytomegalovirus exposure and HLA in healthy donors. It was with 60 Vbeta and 13 Jbeta primers that the PCR ran. Method: immunoSEQ multiplex PCR; TCRdb's copy keeps in-frame clones and lacks some. The table lists approximately 300,000 clones, around 80% of them singletons, with about 0.28% in the top ten. Worth noting for this clone: Its antigen is not known.

CDR3 length: 16 residues. V was pared by 4 bases and J by 5 bases, with 20 bases between. Germline V lookup: CDR1 MNHEY, CDR2 SMNVEV (reference sequence). Notes on the study in general: It was in a later analysis that TCR association rates were seen to vary by HLA locus, highest for DRB1 and lowest for HLA-C. As a later analysis revealed, most CMV-associated TCR beta chains appeared HLA-restricted. Donors belonging to an Asian-associated ancestry cluster reportedly showed fewer N-insertions in productive TCRs than the roughly 700-donor mean, according to what a later analysis found. Most subjects had HLA-A and HLA-B alleles reportedly predicted accurately by TCR beta sequences.

This receptor was taken from a girl aged 2-9 years in good health and CMV-seronegative. The V call is TRBV27, the J call TRBJ2-5; TRBD2 might be the D (6 bases). Sequenced input: PBMCs. CDR3 nucleotides: TGTGCCAGCAGTTGGAGGGGAGATAAGGCTGGGGAGACCCAGTACTTC. Protein sequence: CASSWRGDKAGETQYF.